The 7 T cell receptor beta chains below were found in one sample sequenced in a study of blood T cell repertoires in COVID-19. Sequencing used immunoSEQ multiplex PCR; TCRdb keeps in-frame clones, though not all of them. The sample shows approximately 140,000 clones, around 83% of them seen only once. Sample: PBMCs or T cells enriched from blood (not recorded which). All receptors come from a woman aged 45-65 years who had been exposed to COVID-19.

This chain joins TRBV2 and TRBJ2-2, with 12 bases aligning to TRBD2. Germline lookup yields CDR1 SNHLY and CDR2 FYNNEI. CDR3 length: 18 residues. V was pared by 3 bases and J by 4 bases, with 9 bases of the junction left unmatched. CDR3 sequence reads: CASSDLAGGPSGTGELFF. DNA for the CDR3: TGTGCCAGCAGTGATCTAGCGGGAGGGCCCTCGGGCACCGGGGAGCTGTTTTTT.

In its sample, this clone was seen once. The sample contains more than one DNA sequence encoding this CDR3. CDR3 coding DNA: TGTGCCAGCAGCCCGGGACTAGGGGAGACCCAGTACTTC. Residues: CASSPGLGETQYF. J is TRBJ2-5 and V is TRBV9, with 8 bases lining up with TRBD2. The CDR3 covers 13 residues. The germline V gene has CDR1 SGDLS and CDR2 YYNGEE. V shed 4 bases, J shed 5 bases, and the junction held 4 bases outside the gene matches. The whole variable domain, filled in from reference TRBV9 and TRBJ2-5, reads DSGVTQTPKHLITATGQRVTLRCSPRSGDLSVYWYQQSLDQGLQFLIQYYNGEERAKGNILERFSAQQFPDLHSELNLSSLELGDSALYFCASSPGLGETQYFGPGTRLLVL.

The CDR3 region has the DNA TGTGCCAGTAGTTCTCATCAGGGGGCAGGTGAAAAACTGTTTTTT. Translation gives CASSSHQGAGEKLFF. The genes are TRBV19 and TRBJ1-4; 8 nucleotides agree with TRBD1. Germline V gene sequence: CDR1 LNHDA, CDR2 SQIVND (reference sequence). V was clipped by 5 bases and J by 7 bases; unmatched bases: 9. The CDR3 covers 15 residues.

V and J are TRBV7-6 and TRBJ2-1, with TRBD1 identical over 7 bases. After removal of 4 bases from V and 2 bases from J, the junction contained 8 bases not matched to a gene. CDR1 and CDR2 from the germline V gene are SGHVS and FNYEAQ. This CDR3 comprises 16 residues. Here the CDR3 DNA reads TGTGCCAGCAGCTCCCCCAGGGGGAGTACCTACAATGAGCAGTTCTTC. This sequence encodes CASSSPRGSTYNEQFF.

The genes are TRBV6-2 or TRBV6-3 and TRBJ1-5; TRBD1 might be the D (6 bases). Germline CDR1 reads MNHEY; CDR2 reads SVGEGT. This CDR3 comprises 17 residues. V was clipped by 2 bases and J by 6 bases, with 20 bases between them. CDR3 region: CASSYRGRGREFQPQHF. CDR3 DNA: TGTGCCAGCAGTTACCGCGGCAGGGGAAGAGAGTTTCAGCCCCAGCATTTT.

The V call is TRBV7-9, the J call TRBJ2-7; D is unresolved. Between the trimmed V and J ends, which lost 5 bases and 3 bases, there was a span of 8 bases. The germline V gene encodes CDR1 SEHNR and CDR2 FQNEAQ (reference sequence). The CDR3 is 12 amino acids. The CDR3 sequence: CASSARHYEQYF. The CDR3 nucleotides read TGTGCCAGCAGCGCGAGGCACTACGAGCAGTACTTC.

This chain uses TRBV7-9 with TRBJ1-2, with D possibly TRBD1 on 5 matching bases. There are 17 residues in the CDR3. Trimming shortened V by 5 bases and J by 3 bases, and 22 bases separated the two germline ends. From germline, CDR1 is SEHNR and CDR2 FQNEAQ (reference sequence). The CDR3 protein is CASSPLSPKGSHYGYTF. CDR3 in DNA: TGTGCCAGCAGCCCACTTAGTCCAAAGGGGTCCCACTATGGCTACACCTTC.